This is a list of T cell receptor beta chains from one sample in a study of chemoradiotherapy in HPV16-positive cancers. Sequenced by immunoSEQ multiplex PCR; TCRdb stores in-frame clones only, minus some. The sample lists a few hundred clones, around 81% occurring once. Specimen: tumor tissue, collected from a patient who underwent chemoradiotherapy. All receptors come from a human donor with HPV-associated anogenital cancer. Both conserved end residues are part of each CDR3. A D gene is named only where the DNA matches it firmly. Expanded clones are given a class, and other clones once, few, many or no size at all.

CDR3: CASSLASSGEQYF; DNA: TGTGCCAGCAGTTTGGCCTCGTCGGGCGAGCAGTACTTC; J: TRBJ2-7; size: few; V: TRBV11-2; D: .
CDR3: CASSPAGAPRTEAFF; DNA: TGTGCCAGTAGTCCAGCGGGGGCCCCAAGGACTGAAGCTTTCTTT; J: TRBJ1-1; size: .; V: TRBV19; D: .
CDR3: CASSLTLNTEAFF; DNA: TGTGCCAGCAGCCTAACCCTGAACACTGAAGCTTTCTTT; J: TRBJ1-1; size: .; V: TRBV7-3; D: .
CDR3: CASSLRTVDGYTF; DNA: TGTGCCAGCAGCTTAAGGACAGTTGATGGCTACACCTTC; J: TRBJ1-2; size: .; V: TRBV7-2; D: .
CDR3: CASSFRGQGVHEQYF; DNA: TGCGCCAGCAGCTTCCGGGGACAGGGGGTTCACGAGCAGTACTTC; J: TRBJ2-7; size: .; V: TRBV5-1; D: TRBD1
CDR3: CASSQGSGRMYEQYF; DNA: TGTGCCAGCAGCCAGGGTAGCGGGAGGATGTACGAGCAGTACTTC; J: TRBJ2-7; size: .; V: TRBV11-2; D: TRBD2
CDR3: CASSLDSYWGVDQPQHF; DNA: TGTGCCAGCAGCTTAGATTCCTATTGGGGGGTAGATCAGCCCCAGCATTTT; J: TRBJ1-5; size: .; V: TRBV7-2; D: .
CDR3: CASSKRAGASSGNTIYF; DNA: TGTGCCAGTAGTAAACGGGCAGGAGCGAGCTCTGGAAACACCATATATTTT; J: TRBJ1-3; size: .; V: TRBV19; D: .
CDR3: CASSTGTGELFF; DNA: TGTGCCAGCAGTACGGGCACCGGGGAGCTGTTTTTT; J: TRBJ2-2; size: few; V: TRBV27; D: .
CDR3: CASSHGRQSRANVLTF; DNA: TGTGCCAGCAGCCATGGACGACAAAGTCGGGCCAACGTCCTGACTTTC; J: TRBJ2-6; size: once; V: TRBV7-7; D: .
CDR3: CASSLGDPRQETQYF; DNA: TGTGCCAGCAGCTTGGGAGACCCTCGACAAGAGACCCAGTACTTC; J: TRBJ2-5; size: once; V: TRBV5-8; D: .
CDR3: CASSHPSGTVYGYTF; DNA: TGTGCCAGCAGTCACCCCTCCGGGACAGTCTATGGCTACACCTTC; J: TRBJ1-2; size: few; V: TRBV25-1; D: TRBD1
CDR3: CASSFTGASSYNEQFF; DNA: TGCGCCAGCAGCTTTACGGGGGCGAGCTCCTACAATGAGCAGTTCTTC; J: TRBJ2-1; size: .; V: TRBV5-1; D: .
CDR3: CASLESHPHSRANVLTF; DNA: TGTGCCAGCCTTGAAAGTCATCCACACAGTCGGGCCAACGTCCTGACTTTC; J: TRBJ2-6; size: .; V: TRBV5-8; D: .
CDR3: CASSLDLNEKLFF; DNA: TGTGCCAGCAGCTTGGACCTTAATGAAAAACTGTTTTTT; J: TRBJ1-4; size: .; V: TRBV5-6; D: .
CDR3: CASRGRDPNYGYTF; DNA: TGTGCCAGCAGGGGGCGCGATCCTAACTATGGCTACACCTTC; J: TRBJ1-2; size: .; V: TRBV6-1; D: .
CDR3: CSVEMGNYGYTF; DNA: TGCAGCGTTGAGATGGGGAACTATGGCTACACCTTC; J: TRBJ1-2; size: .; V: TRBV29-1; D: .
CDR3: CASSLGRVYGYTF; DNA: TGTGCCAGCAGCTTAGGGAGGGTCTATGGCTACACCTTC; J: TRBJ1-2; size: .; V: TRBV7-9; D: .
CDR3: CATSKFRASSGANVLTF; DNA: TGTGCCACCAGCAAATTTAGAGCCAGCTCTGGGGCCAACGTCCTGACTTTC; J: TRBJ2-6; size: once; V: TRBV15; D: .
CDR3: CASSQQGDTQYF; DNA: TGTGCCAGCTCACAACAGGGAGATACGCAGTATTTT; J: TRBJ2-3; size: .; V: TRBV18; D: .
CDR3: CASSYRGGGEQFF; DNA: TGTGCCAGCAGTTACCGGGGGGGCGGTGAGCAGTTCTTC; J: TRBJ2-1; size: .; V: TRBV6-6; D: TRBD2
CDR3: CASSQGGAGAWNEQFF; DNA: TGTGCCAGCAGCCAAGGTGGTGCGGGAGCTTGGAATGAGCAGTTCTTC; J: TRBJ2-1; size: once; V: TRBV14; D: TRBD2
CDR3: CASSPLPPGSNQPQHF; DNA: TGTGCCAGCTCACCACTACCCCCTGGCAGCAATCAGCCCCAGCATTTT; J: TRBJ1-5; size: .; V: TRBV18; D: .
CDR3: CSAVATGPQYF; DNA: TGCAGTGCTGTAGCCACGGGGCCCCAGTACTTC; J: TRBJ2-5; size: .; V: TRBV20-1; D: .
CDR3: CASSLDSKRIEQFF; DNA: TGTGCCAGCAGCTTAGATTCGAAAAGAATTGAGCAGTTCTTC; J: TRBJ2-1; size: .; V: TRBV11-3; D: .
CDR3: CASSTALHRDAQHF; DNA: TGTGCCAGTAGTACTGCCCTCCACCGGGACGCCCAGCATTTT; J: TRBJ1-5; size: few; V: TRBV19; D: .
CDR3: CASRGTETEPLHF; DNA: TGCGCCAGCAGAGGGACAGAAACCGAACCCCTCCACTTT; J: TRBJ1-6; size: .; V: TRBV10-2; D: TRBD1
CDR3: CSGQRGSETQYF; DNA: TGCAGTGGGCAGAGGGGGTCTGAGACCCAGTACTTC; J: TRBJ2-5; size: .; V: TRBV29-1; D: .
CDR3: CASTRYTDRGYRPQHF; DNA: TGTGCCAGCACCCGATACACGGACAGGGGATATCGGCCCCAGCATTTT; J: TRBJ1-5; size: .; V: TRBV28; D: TRBD1
CDR3: CASSYWGGRGTDTQYF; DNA: TGTGCCAGCAGCTACTGGGGGGGAAGGGGCACAGATACGCAGTATTTT; J: TRBJ2-3; size: .; V: TRBV5-4; D: TRBD2
CDR3: CASSYRRYEQYF; DNA: TGTGCCAGCAGTTATCGACGCTACGAGCAGTACTTC; J: TRBJ2-7; size: .; V: TRBV6-6; D: .
CDR3: CASSLSADTQYF; DNA: TGTGCCAGCAGCTTGAGTGCCGATACGCAGTATTTT; J: TRBJ2-3; size: few; V: TRBV5-6; D: .
CDR3: CASSLARANTGELFF; DNA: TGTGCCAGCAGCTTAGCCAGGGCGAACACCGGGGAGCTGTTTTTT; J: TRBJ2-2; size: .; V: TRBV5-5; D: .
CDR3: CASSLRTGKGEQFF; DNA: TGTGCCAGCAGCTTGAGGACAGGGAAGGGTGAGCAGTTCTTC; J: TRBJ2-1; size: .; V: TRBV7-2; D: TRBD1
CDR3: CASSFIEAFF; DNA: TGTGCCAGCAGCTTCATTGAAGCTTTCTTT; J: TRBJ1-1; size: .; V: TRBV7-9; D: .
CDR3: CASSARTSGYTDTQYF; DNA: TGTGCCAGCAGCGCCCGGACTAGCGGCTACACAGATACGCAGTATTTT; J: TRBJ2-3; size: .; V: TRBV21-1; D: .
CDR3: CASSSPSDTQYF; DNA: TGCGCCAGCAGCTCCCCCAGCGATACGCAGTATTTT; J: TRBJ2-3; size: once; V: TRBV5-1; D: .
CDR3: CASSIVRTTEAFF; DNA: TGTGCCAGTAGTATAGTAAGGACCACTGAAGCTTTCTTT; J: TRBJ1-1; size: .; V: TRBV19; D: .
CDR3: CAGNRGQHTGELFF; DNA: TGTGCCGGCAACAGGGGGCAGCACACCGGGGAGCTGTTTTTT; J: TRBJ2-2; size: .; V: TRBV5-6; D: TRBD1
CDR3: CASSQGGGGPYF; DNA: TGCGCCAGCAGCCAAGGGGGGGGCGGACCTTACTTC; J: TRBJ2-5; size: .; V: TRBV4-3; D: .